The 32 T cell receptor beta chains listed next were all sequenced from one sample in a study of regulatory T cells in long-lasting Graves disease (dated by TCRdb to 2020 to 2023). In the paper's terms, the time point label means: newly diagnosed GD, antithyroid drugs for less than 3 months. For both TCR sequencing and RNA sequencing, RNA was extracted from PBMCs using TRIzol. Libraries were constructed by multiplex PCR. Sequencing instrument: Illumina HiSeq 4000. CDR3 regions were amplified by Arm-PCR with iRepertoire HTBI primers to construct TCR beta libraries. TCRdb ran its own pipeline on the public reads, namely fastp trimming at Q25 and MiXCR clone calling, and kept in-frame beta chains. Each record represents a unique CDR3 protein, reported with the most common genes and DNA among its rows. The sample data list 520,000 or so distinct CDR3 sequences, and 12% of these were observed just once. Of the sample, approximately 9.6% falls within the top ten clones.

A further study also used this sample, focusing on T cells in Graves' hyperthyroidism and ophthalmopathy.

The sample consisted of peripheral blood mononuclear cells (PBMCs), taken at new diagnosis, from a patient treated with antithyroid drugs. These receptors were taken from a young woman with Graves disease. Donor details come from another sample of the same person, matched by shared clones.

This clonotype came up many times. The gene calls are TRBV3-1 and TRBJ2-5; 7 nucleotides align to TRBD2. The length of the CDR3 is 15 residues. Per germline, CDR1 LGHDT and CDR2 YNNKEL (reference sequence). J lost 5 bases, V lost 4 bases, and 10 bases had no gene match. In DNA, the CDR3 is TGTGCCAGCAGCCGAGCCGCGGGAGCTGAGGAGACCCAGTACTTC. It translates to CASSRAAGAEETQYF.

This clonotype appeared a few times. V gene TRBV9 combines with J gene TRBJ2-7; 7 bases are shared with TRBD2. V lost 5 bases and J lost 1; bases outside the gene matches: 18. CDR3 length: 18 amino acids. Germline V gene sequence: CDR1 SGDLS, CDR2 YYNGEE. CDR3 bases: TGTGCCAGCAGTCCGACTAGCCCCACTGGATATTCTTCCTACGAGCAGTACTTC. It is translated as CASSPTSPTGYSSYEQYF.

The chain employs TRBV20-1 and TRBJ2-2; no clear D. There are 13 residues in the CDR3. Germline values: CDR1 DFQATT, CDR2 SNEGSKA (reference sequence). With 0 bases removed from V and 4 bases from J, the gap between germline ends came to 6 bases. This CDR3 reads CSARESTTGELFF. DNA of the CDR3: TGCAGTGCTAGAGAATCGACCACCGGGGAGCTGTTTTTT.

This clonotype was seen repeatedly, ten times or more. The rearrangement joins TRBV9 to TRBJ2-7; D might be TRBD1 or TRBD2, each matching 5 bases. The CDR3 is 13 amino acids. Germline V gene data show CDR1 as SGDLS and CDR2 as YYNGEE. V shed 4 bases and J shed 7 bases, with 15 bases lying between them. The CDR3 sequence: CASSLQGSGEQYF. DNA for the CDR3: TGTGCCAGCAGCCTTCAGGGATCGGGGGAGCAGTACTTC.

On this clonotype itself: The final CDR3 position lacks the conserved phenylalanine or tryptophan, pointing to a likely read error. CDR3 nucleotides: TGTGCCAGCAGCGCGACAGGCCGCGGTACTGAAGCTTTCTTG. Translation gives CASSATGRGTEAFL. V and J are TRBV9 and TRBJ1-1; TRBD1 is a possible D gene (6 bases). This CDR3 region has 14 residues. Per the germline V gene, CDR1 is SGDLS and CDR2 is YYNGEE. V dropped 3 bases and J dropped 5 bases, with 14 bases sitting between them.

This clonotype was seen ten or more times. J is TRBJ1-6 and V is TRBV28, with D possibly being TRBD1 (6 bases). This CDR3 is built from 12 residues. Germline V gene data show CDR1 as MDHEN and CDR2 as SYDVKM. Trimming shortened V by 3 bases and J by 14 bases, and 11 bases separated the two germline ends. The CDR3 spells CASSFPEGALHF. The CDR3 nucleotides read TGTGCCAGCAGTTTTCCCGAGGGGGCCCTCCACTTT.

The DNA of the CDR3 is TGTGCCAGCAGCCCGGACTCAGGGACCTACTCTGGGGCCAACGTCCTGACTTTC. It yields the protein CASSPDSGTYSGANVLTF. The chain employs TRBV14 and TRBJ2-6, with D perhaps matching TRBD1 or TRBD2 (5 bases each). The CDR3 contains 18 residues. Germline values: CDR1 SGHDN, CDR2 FVKESK. V was trimmed by 4 bases and J by 0 bases, leaving 16 bases between them.

In its sample, this clonotype was seen many times. The chain uses TRBV27 and TRBJ1-5; possibly TRBD1 for D (6 bases). The CDR3 extends over 16 amino acids. V lost 6 bases, J lost 1 base, and 16 bases lay in between. Germline CDR1 MNHEY, CDR2 SMNVEV (reference sequence). The CDR3 DNA reads TGTGCCAGCAGACCCGGGGGGCCGTGGAGCAATCAGCCCCAGCATTTT. This gives the protein CASRPGGPWSNQPQHF.

This clonotype showed up many times. The chain has TRBV20-1 and TRBJ2-1; D is undetermined. Germline V lookup: CDR1 DFQATT, CDR2 SNEGSKA (reference sequence). This CDR3 region has 13 residues. The germline V and J ends were trimmed by 5 bases and 3 bases, with 11 bases remaining between them. DNA of the CDR3: TGCAGTGCTTACGGACGGTTCTACAATGAGCAGTTCTTC. Protein sequence: CSAYGRFYNEQFF.

The CDR3 protein is CASSIRATNDATNTEAFF. The CDR3, as DNA: TGTGCCAGTAGTATTCGGGCGACAAATGACGCCACGAACACTGAAGCTTTCTTT. The chain carries TRBV19 and TRBJ1-1; D remains ambiguous. This CDR3 has 18 residues. V was clipped by 3 bases and J by 1 base, with 21 bases between them. Germline-derived CDR1 and CDR2 are LNHDA and SQIVND (reference sequence).

This clonotype was counted at least ten times. The genes are TRBV20-1 and TRBJ2-5; 9 bases are shared with TRBD1. CDR3 length: 14 residues. In germline, CDR1 is DFQATT, CDR2 SNEGSKA (reference sequence). V lost 6 bases, J lost 5 bases, and 10 bases stayed unmatched. Here the CDR3 reads CSAKPGTGTETQYF. The CDR3 nucleotides are TGCAGTGCGAAACCGGGGACAGGGACGGAGACCCAGTACTTC.

This clonotype occurred many times. CDR3 residues: CASTPNAGGLAKNIQYF. The CDR3 DNA sequence: TGTGCCAGCACCCCCAACGCGGGGGGACTAGCCAAAAACATTCAGTACTTC. The chain links TRBV28 to TRBJ2-4, with TRBD2 identical over 8 bases. Per the germline V gene, CDR1 is MDHEN and CDR2 is SYDVKM. Trimming took 7 bases from V and 0 from J; bases not matched to a gene: 11. The CDR3 runs to 17 residues.

The J gene is TRBJ2-1, the V gene TRBV29-1; 7 bases align to TRBD1. V lost 7 bases to trimming and J lost 4 bases; unmatched junction nucleotides: 10. CDR1 and CDR2 (germline): SQVTM, ANQGSEA. The CDR3 covers 14 residues. Here the CDR3 DNA reads TGCAGCGCCCTGGGACAGAGGGATTACAATGAGCAGTTCTTC. This translates into CSALGQRDYNEQFF.

The chain links TRBV2 to TRBJ2-5, with TRBD1 matching 7 bases. CDR3 length: 14 amino acids. J was trimmed by 5 bases and V by 1 base; bases with no gene match: 4. Per germline, CDR1 SNHLY and CDR2 FYNNEI. The CDR3 DNA reads TGTGCCAGCAGTGAAGTCGTACAGGGGGAGACCCAGTACTTC. Encoded protein: CASSEVVQGETQYF.

This clonotype was seen at least ten times. V gene TRBV20-1 combines with J gene TRBJ1-6, with 12 bases fitting TRBD1. The length of the CDR3 is 15 residues. CDR1 and CDR2 (germline): DFQATT, SNEGSKA (reference sequence). V shed 3 bases and J 8 bases; nucleotides not matched to a gene: 5. CDR3 sequence reads: CSASGTGGSYSPLHF. As DNA, the CDR3 is TGCAGTGCTAGCGGGACAGGGGGCAGTTATTCACCCCTCCACTTT.

The chain uses TRBV12-5 and TRBJ2-2; TRBD2 is a possible D gene (6 bases). The germline gives CDR1 LGHNT, CDR2 FRNRAP. This CDR3 comprises 14 residues. Trimming stripped 7 bases from V and 3 bases from J, with 12 bases between. The CDR3 loop is CASVSGEDTGELFF. The CDR3 DNA sequence: TGTGCTAGTGTCTCGGGAGAGGACACCGGGGAGCTGTTTTTT. Using reference TRBV12-5 and TRBJ2-2 for the parts outside the CDR3, the full variable domain is DARVTQTPRHKVTEMGQEVTMRCQPILGHNTVFWYRQTMMQGLELLAYFRNRAPLDDSGMPKDRFSAEMPDATLATLKIQPSEPRDSAVYFCASVSGEDTGELFFGEGSRLTVL.

This clonotype was seen many times. The V and J genes are TRBV2 and TRBJ2-5; D unresolved. Germline CDR1 and CDR2: SNHLY and FYNNEI. The CDR3 runs to 13 residues. Trimming stripped 6 bases from V and 5 bases from J, with 13 bases between. CDR3 coding DNA: TGTGCCAGCAGATATACTCCTTTCGAGACCCAGTACTTC. Translation gives CASRYTPFETQYF.

This clonotype was counted many times. The chain recombines TRBV12-3 or TRBV12-4 with TRBJ1-2; D possibly corresponds to TRBD1 (6 bases). V dropped 4 bases and J dropped 2 bases, with 11 bases sitting between them. The CDR3 spans 14 residues. The CDR3 reads CASSYETGNYGYTF. The CDR3 nucleotides are TGTGCCAGCAGTTACGAAACAGGGAACTATGGCTACACCTTC.

Details on this clonotype: This likely traces to a read error, being one base from a far larger clone. The rearrangement links TRBV11-2 to TRBJ2-5, with 8 bases aligning to TRBD1. J was trimmed by 4 bases and V by 5 bases; bases with no gene match: 9. This CDR3 is built from 15 residues. Germline V gene sequence: CDR1 SGHAT, CDR2 FQNNGV. The CDR3 region is CASSPWDRWAETQYF. For the CDR3, the DNA is TGTGCCAGCAGCCCATGGGACAGGTGGGCAGAGACCCAGTACTTC.

This clonotype came up a few times. The gene calls are TRBV6-1 and TRBJ1-4, with D possibly TRBD1 on 5 matching bases. CDR1 and CDR2 (germline): MNHNS, SASEGT. V was trimmed by 6 bases and J by 7 bases, leaving 24 bases between them. CDR3 length equals 17 residues. In DNA, the CDR3 is TGTGCCAGCAGCTCAAGACCTGCAGGGAAACCAACTGAAAAACTGTTTTTT. Encoded protein: CASSSRPAGKPTEKLFF.

The rearrangement links TRBV6-2 or TRBV6-3 to TRBJ1-3, with 7 bases identical to TRBD1. Germline loops: CDR1 MNHEY, CDR2 SVGEGT. Trimming cost V 5 bases and J 10 bases; bases outside gene matches: 11. CDR3 length equals 14 residues. This CDR3 is CASSRGDSEETIYF. In DNA, the CDR3 is TGTGCCAGCAGTCGAGGGGACAGCGAGGAGACCATATATTTT.

The table lists this clonotype with many counts. The chain combines TRBV13 with TRBJ2-3; 9 nucleotides line up with TRBD2. J was trimmed by 2 bases and V by 5 bases; bases with no gene match: 8. This CDR3 has 16 amino acids. The germline CDR1 and CDR2 sequences are PRHDT and FYEKMQ (reference sequence). CDR3: CASSRLAGAPTDTQYF. The CDR3 DNA reads as TGTGCCAGCAGCCGTTTAGCGGGAGCCCCCACAGATACGCAGTATTTT. The full variable domain, completed using reference TRBV13 and TRBJ2-3, is AAGVIQSPRHLIKEKRETATLKCYPIPRHDTVYWYQQGPGQDPQFLISFYEKMQSDKGSIPDRFSAQQFSDYHSELNMSSLELGDSALYFCASSRLAGAPTDTQYFGPGTRLTVL.

The chain joins TRBV7-2 to TRBJ2-1; D gene ambiguous. The germline V and J ends were trimmed by 5 bases and 5 bases, with 16 bases remaining between them. Per germline, CDR1 SGHTA and CDR2 FQGNSA. The length of the CDR3 is 15 residues. The CDR3 region is CASSPATRSHNEQFF. Written as DNA, the CDR3 is TGTGCCAGCAGCCCCGCTACAAGGTCCCACAATGAGCAGTTCTTC.

Ten or more counts support this clonotype. V gene TRBV7-8 combines with J gene TRBJ2-3; 8 bases are shared with TRBD2. Germline CDR1 SGHVS, CDR2 FQNEAQ. The CDR3 runs 18 residues. V lost 5 bases, J lost 2 bases, and 15 bases stayed unmatched. The CDR3 protein is CASSPWVGQRETTDTQYF. As DNA, the CDR3 is TGTGCCAGCAGCCCCTGGGTAGGGCAGCGGGAGACCACAGATACGCAGTATTTT.

There are many counts of this clonotype. The V and J genes are TRBV2 and TRBJ2-7; tentatively, D is TRBD2 (6 bases). Trimming shortened V by 7 bases and J by 3 bases, and 16 bases separated the two germline ends. This CDR3 region has 14 residues. Germline-derived CDR1 and CDR2 are SNHLY and FYNNEI. The DNA for the CDR3 is TGTGCCAGCAAACCGGACTACGGCCGCTACGAGCAGTACTTC. Translation: CASKPDYGRYEQYF.

This clonotype was counted many times. V is TRBV7-8 and J is TRBJ1-4; possibly TRBD1 for D (6 bases). CDR1 is SGHVS, CDR2 FQNEAQ, per germline. CDR3 length equals 19 residues. V lost 2 bases and J 0 bases, leaving 19 bases between the germline ends. DNA for the CDR3: TGTGCCAGCAGCTTAAAGTCTATCGGGGGGCTTGCAACTAATGAAAAACTGTTTTTT. Its translation: CASSLKSIGGLATNEKLFF.

The V gene is TRBV18, the J gene TRBJ1-4, with D possibly TRBD1 on 5 matching bases. V dropped 5 bases and J dropped 8 bases, with 15 bases sitting between them. Germline V CDR1 and CDR2: KGHSH, LQKENI. CDR3 size: 14 residues. The CDR3 loop is CASSTQGIGEKLFF. The CDR3 region has the DNA TGTGCCAGCTCAACCCAGGGAATTGGGGAAAAACTGTTTTTT.

This clonotype was counted at least ten times. The V gene is TRBV27, the J gene TRBJ2-3; the D gene is possibly TRBD2 (5 bases). Germline V CDR1 and CDR2: MNHEY, SMNVEV (reference sequence). This CDR3 comprises 16 residues. Trimming left V 1 base short and J 5 bases short, with 16 bases between. CDR3 residues: CASSLWAGRGKDTQYF. The CDR3 DNA follows: TGTGCCAGCAGTTTATGGGCAGGTCGGGGAAAAGATACGCAGTATTTT.

The rearrangement uses TRBV11-2 and TRBJ2-7; D is uncertain. The CDR3 has 12 amino acids. Germline values: CDR1 SGHAT, CDR2 FQNNGV. V lost 4 bases and J 6 bases, leaving 10 bases between the germline ends. Here the CDR3 DNA reads TGTGCCAGCAGCTCTCACCAAAGCGAGCAGTACTTC. The encoded protein is CASSSHQSEQYF.

This clonotype was observed a handful of times. The chain has TRBV6-2 or TRBV6-3 and TRBJ2-1; no clear D. V was pared by 7 bases and J by 6 bases, with 19 bases between. Germline-derived CDR1 and CDR2 are MNHEY and SVGEGT. This CDR3 region has 15 residues. CDR3 residues: CASTYLAPNINEQFF. The CDR3 bases are TGTGCCAGCACCTACCTCGCTCCAAACATCAATGAGCAGTTCTTC.

This clonotype was recorded many times. This chain links TRBV9 with TRBJ1-6; D unclear. Trimming left V 4 bases short and J 5 bases short, with 16 bases between. Germline CDR1 and CDR2: SGDLS and YYNGEE. The CDR3 totals 16 residues. In DNA, the CDR3 is TGTGCCAGCAGCCTCCGTCCCGAACCTGATAATTCACCCCTCCACTTT. This gives the protein CASSLRPEPDNSPLHF.

This clonotype was detected ten times or more. This sequence joins TRBV3-1 and TRBJ1-1, with D maybe TRBD1 (6 bases). The V end lost 4 bases, the J end lost 5 bases, and 14 bases lay between the germline ends. The CDR3 sequence is 14 residues long. Germline CDR1 reads LGHDT; CDR2 reads YNNKEL (reference sequence). In DNA form, the CDR3 reads TGTGCCAGCAGCCGCAGGGGCGCAGGAACTGAAGCTTTCTTT. Amino acid sequence: CASSRRGAGTEAFF. The complete variable domain, with remaining parts taken from reference TRBV3-1 and TRBJ1-1, reads DTAVSQTPKYLVTQMGNDKSIKCEQNLGHDTMYWYKQDSKKFLKIMFSYNNKELIINETVPNRFSPKSPDKAHLNLHINSLELGDSAVYFCASSRRGAGTEAFFGQGTRLTVV.